This record covers a single T cell receptor beta chain. Its antigen is currently unknown. V was shortened by 6 bases and J by 1 base, with 6 bases between the two germline ends. From germline, CDR1 is SQVTM and CDR2 ANQGSEA. CDR3 length: 12 amino acids. This entry comes from a study of CD8 T cells in Susac syndrome. Overall study results and limits: The study's TCR sequencing and HLA analysis covered a relatively small number of individuals, and the study acknowledged this.

About 0.45 to 1 ug RNA was reverse transcribed with random hexamers. With immunoSEQ multiplex PCR, TCR beta CDR3 was amplified across 54 Vbeta and 13 Jbeta. Each CDR3 protein is one row after TCRdb ran MiXCR on the immunoSEQ multiplex PCR reads. Among 150,000 to 250,000 distinct CDR3 sequences, around 96% were seen once, and the ten largest hold just under 0.095%. Sequencing of TCR beta, carried out with a high-throughput approach, was applied to CD8+ and CD4+ T cells from the blood. The patients who served as multiple sclerosis controls were treatment-naive and had stable or active relapsing-remitting disease that fulfilled the revised McDonald criteria.

Sequenced sample: CD4+ T cells from PBMCs. This sequence was found in a human donor with multiple sclerosis. V gene TRBV29-1 combines with J gene TRBJ2-2; D unresolved. This CDR3 is CSVRENTGELFF. DNA of the CDR3: TGCAGCGTACGCGAGAACACCGGGGAGCTGTTTTTT.